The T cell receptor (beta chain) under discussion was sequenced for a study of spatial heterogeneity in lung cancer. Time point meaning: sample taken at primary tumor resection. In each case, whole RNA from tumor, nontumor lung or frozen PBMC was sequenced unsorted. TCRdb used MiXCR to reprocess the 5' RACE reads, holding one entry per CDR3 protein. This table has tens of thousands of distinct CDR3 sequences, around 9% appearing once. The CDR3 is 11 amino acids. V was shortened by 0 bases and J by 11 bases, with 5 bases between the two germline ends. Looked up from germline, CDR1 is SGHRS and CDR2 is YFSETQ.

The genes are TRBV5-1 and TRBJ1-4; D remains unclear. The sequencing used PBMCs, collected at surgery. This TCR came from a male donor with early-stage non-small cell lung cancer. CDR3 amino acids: CASSLGEKLFF. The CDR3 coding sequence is TGCGCCAGCAGCTTGGGTGAGAAACTGTTTTTT.